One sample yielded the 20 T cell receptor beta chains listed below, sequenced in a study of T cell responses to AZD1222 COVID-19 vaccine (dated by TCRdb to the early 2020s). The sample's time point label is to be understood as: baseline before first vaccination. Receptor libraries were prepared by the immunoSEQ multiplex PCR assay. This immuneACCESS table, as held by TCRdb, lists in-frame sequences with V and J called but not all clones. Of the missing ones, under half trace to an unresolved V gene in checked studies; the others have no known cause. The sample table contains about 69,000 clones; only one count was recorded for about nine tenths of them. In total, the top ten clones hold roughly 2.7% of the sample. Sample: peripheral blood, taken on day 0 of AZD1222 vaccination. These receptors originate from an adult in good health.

CDR3 bases: TGTGCCAGCAGCTTAGCGGAACCTACCCGCTACACCGGGGAGCTGTTTTTT. This codes for CASSLAEPTRYTGELFF. The chain employs TRBV7-9 and TRBJ2-2; D gene ambiguous. Trimming removed 0 bases at V and 3 bases at J, with 14 bases between. The CDR3 runs to 17 residues. CDR1 and CDR2 from the germline V gene are SEHNR and FQNEAQ (reference sequence).

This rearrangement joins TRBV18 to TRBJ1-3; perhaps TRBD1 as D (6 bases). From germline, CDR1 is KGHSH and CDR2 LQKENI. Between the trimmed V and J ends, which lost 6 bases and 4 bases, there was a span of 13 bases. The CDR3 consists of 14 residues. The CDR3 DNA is TGTGCCAGCTCGCAAGGGACATCCGGAAACACCATATATTTT. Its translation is CASSQGTSGNTIYF. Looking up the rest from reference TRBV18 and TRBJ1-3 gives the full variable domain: NAGVMQNPRHLVRRRGQEARLRCSPMKGHSHVYWYRQLPEEGLKFMVYLQKENIIDESGMPKERFSAEFPKEGPSILRIQQVVRGDSAAYFCASSQGTSGNTIYFGEGSWLTVV.

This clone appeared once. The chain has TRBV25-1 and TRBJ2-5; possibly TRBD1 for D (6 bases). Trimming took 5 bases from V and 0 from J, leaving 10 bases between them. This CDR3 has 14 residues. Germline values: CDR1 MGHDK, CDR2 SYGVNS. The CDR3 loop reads CASSLHRDQETQYF. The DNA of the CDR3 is TGTGCCAGCAGTCTACACAGGGACCAAGAGACCCAGTACTTC.

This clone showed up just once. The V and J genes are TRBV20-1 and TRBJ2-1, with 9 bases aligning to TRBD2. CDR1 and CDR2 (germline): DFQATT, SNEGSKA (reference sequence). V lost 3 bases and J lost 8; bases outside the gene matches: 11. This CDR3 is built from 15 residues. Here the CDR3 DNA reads TGCAGTGCTAGTTCCCTAGCGGGATTTGGGGATGAGCAGTTCTTC. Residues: CSASSLAGFGDEQFF.

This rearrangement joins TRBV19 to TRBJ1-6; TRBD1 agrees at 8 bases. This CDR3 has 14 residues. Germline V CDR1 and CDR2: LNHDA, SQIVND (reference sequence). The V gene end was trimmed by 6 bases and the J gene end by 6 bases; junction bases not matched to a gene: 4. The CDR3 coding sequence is TGTGCCAGTAGGGACAGGGACGGTAATTCACCCCTCCACTTT. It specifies CASRDRDGNSPLHF.

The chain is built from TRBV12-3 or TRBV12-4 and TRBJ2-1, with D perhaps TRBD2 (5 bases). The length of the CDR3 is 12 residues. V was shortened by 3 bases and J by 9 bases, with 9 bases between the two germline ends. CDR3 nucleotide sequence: TGTGCCAGCAGTTTGTCCCGGGGTGAGCAGTTCTTC. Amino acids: CASSLSRGEQFF.

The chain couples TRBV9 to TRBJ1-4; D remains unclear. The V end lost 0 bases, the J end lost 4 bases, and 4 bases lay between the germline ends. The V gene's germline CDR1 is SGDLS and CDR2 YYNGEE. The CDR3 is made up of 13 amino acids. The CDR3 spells CASSVDSNEKLFF. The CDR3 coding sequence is TGTGCCAGCAGCGTAGACAGTAATGAAAAACTGTTTTTT.

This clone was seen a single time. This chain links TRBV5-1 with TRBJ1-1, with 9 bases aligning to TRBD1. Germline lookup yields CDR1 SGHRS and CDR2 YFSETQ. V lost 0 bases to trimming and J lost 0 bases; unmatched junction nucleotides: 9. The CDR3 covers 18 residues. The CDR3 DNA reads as TGCGCCAGCAGCTTGGCCGTCCCGGGACAGGGAATGAACACTGAAGCTTTCTTT. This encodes CASSLAVPGQGMNTEAFF.

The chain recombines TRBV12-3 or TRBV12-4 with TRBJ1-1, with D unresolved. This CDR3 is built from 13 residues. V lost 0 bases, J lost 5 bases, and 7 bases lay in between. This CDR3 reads CASSLASGTEAFF. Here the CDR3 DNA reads TGTGCCAGCAGTTTAGCCTCCGGGACTGAAGCTTTCTTT.

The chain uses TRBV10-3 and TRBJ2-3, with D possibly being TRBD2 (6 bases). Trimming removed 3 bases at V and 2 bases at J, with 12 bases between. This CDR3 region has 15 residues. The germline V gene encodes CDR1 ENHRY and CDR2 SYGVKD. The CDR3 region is CAISEPGTPTDTQYF. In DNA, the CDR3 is TGTGCCATCAGTGAACCCGGGACTCCCACAGATACGCAGTATTTT.

The CDR3 coding sequence is TGTGCCAGCAGTTACCGGGACGTGAGCACAGATACGCAGTATTTT. Protein product: CASSYRDVSTDTQYF. This chain links TRBV6-5 with TRBJ2-3; D may match TRBD1 or TRBD2 (5 bases each). Germline assignment: CDR1 MNHEY and CDR2 SVGAGI. The CDR3 has 15 amino acids. The V end was cut by 2 bases, the J end by 0 bases, with 9 bases between.

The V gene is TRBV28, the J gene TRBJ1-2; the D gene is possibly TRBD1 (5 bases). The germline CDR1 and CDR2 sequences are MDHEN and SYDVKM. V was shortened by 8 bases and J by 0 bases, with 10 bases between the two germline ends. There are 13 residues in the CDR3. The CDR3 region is CASGGSPNYGYTF. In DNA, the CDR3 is TGTGCCAGCGGGGGGTCCCCTAACTATGGCTACACCTTC.

The CDR3 region has the DNA TGTGCCACCAGCAAAGACAGGGGCCAAGAGACCCAGTACTTC. Translating gives CATSKDRGQETQYF. This chain connects TRBV15 to TRBJ2-5; 8 bases match TRBD1. The CDR3 has 14 amino acids. Germline V CDR1 and CDR2: LNHNV, YYDKDF (reference sequence). V was clipped by 4 bases and J by 1 base; unmatched bases: 2. Filled out from reference TRBV15 and TRBJ2-5, the complete variable domain reads DAMVIQNPRYQVTQFGKPVTLSCSQTLNHNVMYWYQQKSSQAPKLLFHYYDKDFNNEADTPDNFQSRRPNTSFCFLDIRSPGLGDTAMYLCATSKDRGQETQYFGPGTRLLVL.

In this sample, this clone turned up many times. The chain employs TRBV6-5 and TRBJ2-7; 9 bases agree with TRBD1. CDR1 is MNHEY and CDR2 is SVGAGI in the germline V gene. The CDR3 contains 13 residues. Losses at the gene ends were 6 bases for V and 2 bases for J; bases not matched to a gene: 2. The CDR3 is CASRQGAAYEQYF. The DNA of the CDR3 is TGTGCCAGCAGACAGGGGGCTGCCTACGAGCAGTACTTC.

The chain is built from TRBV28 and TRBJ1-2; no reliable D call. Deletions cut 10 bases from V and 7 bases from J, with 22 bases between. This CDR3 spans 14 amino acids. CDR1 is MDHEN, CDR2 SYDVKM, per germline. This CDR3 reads CATPGFGSNGGYTF. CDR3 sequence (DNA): TGTGCCACCCCGGGGTTCGGGAGTAATGGTGGCTACACCTTC.

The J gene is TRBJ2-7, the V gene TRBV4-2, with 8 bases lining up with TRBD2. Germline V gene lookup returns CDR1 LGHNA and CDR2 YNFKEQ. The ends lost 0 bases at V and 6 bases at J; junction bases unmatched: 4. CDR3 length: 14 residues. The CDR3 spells CASSQEGLAGEQYF. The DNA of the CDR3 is TGTGCCAGCAGCCAAGAAGGACTAGCTGGCGAGCAGTACTTC.

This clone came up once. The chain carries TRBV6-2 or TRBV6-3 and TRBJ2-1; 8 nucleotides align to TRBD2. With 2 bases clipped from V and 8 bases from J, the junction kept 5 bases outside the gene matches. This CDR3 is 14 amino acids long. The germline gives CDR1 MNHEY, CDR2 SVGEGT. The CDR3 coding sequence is TGTGCCAGCAGTTACAACCCCGGGGGGGATGAGCAGTTCTTC. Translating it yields CASSYNPGGDEQFF.

The CDR3 DNA reads as TGTGCCAGCAGCCCGGGACACCAGAATTCACCCCTCCACTTT. Encoded protein: CASSPGHQNSPLHF. The chain employs TRBV7-3 and TRBJ1-6; possibly TRBD1 for D (6 bases). V lost 5 bases and J lost 7, with 12 bases in between. In germline, CDR1 is SGHTA, CDR2 FQGTGA. The CDR3 consists of 14 residues.

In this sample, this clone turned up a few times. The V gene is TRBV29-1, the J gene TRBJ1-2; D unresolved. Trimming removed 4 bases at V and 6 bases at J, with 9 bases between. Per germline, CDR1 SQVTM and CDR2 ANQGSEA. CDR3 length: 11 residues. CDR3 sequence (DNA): TGCAGCGTTGGGGCCAGAGATGGCTACACCTTC. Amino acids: CSVGARDGYTF.

This CDR3 reads CASSEGLRQPQHF. In DNA, the CDR3 is TGTGCCAGCAGTGAAGGTCTTCGTCAGCCCCAGCATTTT. This sequence joins TRBV2 and TRBJ1-5; D remains ambiguous. V was trimmed by 1 base and J by 6 bases, leaving 7 bases between them. The CDR3 totals 13 residues. The V gene's germline CDR1 is SNHLY and CDR2 FYNNEI. Combining the CDR3 with reference TRBV2 and TRBJ1-5 gives the whole variable domain EPEVTQTPSHQVTQMGQEVILRCVPISNHLYFYWYRQILGQKVEFLVSFYNNEISEKSEIFDDQFSVERPDGSNFTLKIRSTKLEDSAMYFCASSEGLRQPQHFGDGTRLSIL.